Following are 28 T cell receptor beta chains from one sample sequenced in a study of ipilimumab plus nivolumab after autologous stem cell transplantation (dated by TCRdb to the early 2020s). The library was built by means of the immunoSEQ multiplex PCR assay. Here the immuneACCESS table is served through TCRdb, limited to in-frame sequences with V and J called. Missing clones are a known gap in these copies; in checked studies unresolved V genes cover under half, and the rest lacks a known reason. This sample lists around 10,000 clones; over 60% were detected once. Less than 20% of the sample rests with the top ten. The sample consisted of PBMCs, taken in a trial of ipilimumab plus nivolumab as post-transplant consolidation. The receptors were sampled from a female donor with multiple myeloma.

This clone has just a few counts. This rearrangement joins TRBV5-1 to TRBJ2-3, with unresolved D. V was cut by 4 bases and J by 2 bases, with 2 bases left in between. The CDR3 totals 11 residues. CDR1 and CDR2 (germline): SGHRS, YFSETQ. The CDR3 is CASSLTDTQYF. For the CDR3, the DNA is TGCGCCAGCAGCCTCACAGATACGCAGTATTTT.

The rearrangement links TRBV2 to TRBJ2-7, with D perhaps matching TRBD1 (5 bases). The length of the CDR3 is 14 residues. Germline V gene lookup returns CDR1 SNHLY and CDR2 FYNNEI. Trimming removed 4 bases from V and 2 bases from J, with 12 bases in between. Here the CDR3 DNA reads TGTGCCAGCAGTGCGTCAGGGCCGACCTACGAGCAGTACTTC. This gives the protein CASSASGPTYEQYF.

The J gene is TRBJ2-3, the V gene TRBV18; possibly TRBD2 for D (8 bases). Trimming removed 4 bases from V and 1 base from J, with 15 bases in between. Germline CDR1 reads KGHSH; CDR2 reads LQKENI. The CDR3 is 16 amino acids. The CDR3 DNA follows: TGTGCCAGCTCACGACAGGGTAGCGGGGGCACAGATACGCAGTATTTT. Protein sequence: CASSRQGSGGTDTQYF.

This clone came up a few times. V and J are TRBV19 and TRBJ2-5; D ambiguous. CDR1 LNHDA and CDR2 SQIVND come from the germline V gene (reference sequence). The CDR3 consists of 14 residues. V dropped 2 bases and J dropped 2 bases, with 9 bases sitting between them. For the CDR3, the DNA is TGTGCCAGTAGTATAACGGGTGGACAAGAGACCCAGTACTTC. Translating it yields CASSITGGQETQYF.

The chain links TRBV19 to TRBJ2-3; 10 bases align to TRBD1. The V segment lost 3 bases and the J segment 8 bases; nucleotides outside the gene matches: 2. The CDR3 contains 13 residues. CDR1 LNHDA and CDR2 SQIVND come from the germline V gene (reference sequence). In DNA form, the CDR3 reads TGTGCCAGTAGTATGGACAGGGGGGGTACGCAGTATTTT. Amino acids: CASSMDRGGTQYF.

This clone was seen once. This sequence joins TRBV7-3 and TRBJ1-2; a weak D match, TRBD1 (5 bases). The ends were cut back, 2 bases at V and 0 bases at J, with 10 bases in the middle. Germline values: CDR1 SGHTA, CDR2 FQGTGA. CDR3 length equals 15 residues. CDR3 protein: CASSLQGGANYGYTF. In DNA, the CDR3 is TGTGCCAGCAGCTTACAGGGTGGTGCTAACTATGGCTACACCTTC.

The V gene is TRBV28, the J gene TRBJ2-4; possibly TRBD1 for D (5 bases). CDR3 length: 16 residues. Germline loops: CDR1 MDHEN, CDR2 SYDVKM. The V and J ends lost 4 bases and 0 bases respectively, with 13 bases between them. The CDR3 sequence: CASSSQDYLAKNIQYF. The DNA of the CDR3 is TGTGCCAGCAGTTCACAGGATTATTTAGCCAAAAACATTCAGTACTTC.

This chain connects TRBV10-1 to TRBJ2-3, with a possible D match to TRBD2 (5 bases). CDR1 and CDR2 from the germline V gene are WNHNN and SYGVQD (reference sequence). Trimming pared 2 bases from V and 6 bases from J, leaving 9 bases between. The CDR3 is 13 amino acids. The CDR3 DNA sequence: TGCGCCAGCAGTGAGGCGGGCCGGGATACGCAGTATTTT. Its protein product is CASSEAGRDTQYF.

This clone was counted between two and nine times. The J gene is TRBJ2-1, the V gene TRBV27; the D gene is possibly TRBD2 (7 bases). The V and J ends lost 5 bases and 9 bases respectively, with 11 bases between them. Germline assignment: CDR1 MNHEY and CDR2 SMNVEV (reference sequence). CDR3 length equals 12 residues. The CDR3 nucleotides read TGTGCCAGCAGTCGGGGAGGGGGTGAGCAGTTCTTC. Translating gives CASSRGGGEQFF.

The chain carries TRBV6-1 and TRBJ2-3; 12 bases are a match to TRBD2. This CDR3 contains 19 residues. With 2 bases clipped from V and 0 bases from J, the junction kept 9 bases outside the gene matches. Per germline, CDR1 MNHNS and CDR2 SASEGT. CDR3 DNA: TGTGCCAGCAGTGAACCGGGACATGGACTAGCGGGAAGCACAGATACGCAGTATTTT. Translation: CASSEPGHGLAGSTDTQYF.

This chain uses TRBV11-3 with TRBJ2-1, with D perhaps TRBD1 (5 bases). V shed 6 bases and J shed 4 bases, with 16 bases lying between them. There are 15 residues in the CDR3. Germline CDR1 SGHNT, CDR2 YENEEA. CDR3: CASSLRQGRYNEQFF. The CDR3 nucleotides are TGTGCCAGCAGTCTCCGCCAGGGAAGGTACAATGAGCAGTTCTTC.

This clone was recorded once. The rearrangement joins TRBV5-4 to TRBJ1-5; D unclear. V was pared by 2 bases and J by 1 base, with 13 bases between. The CDR3 contains 16 residues. Germline assignment: CDR1 SGHNT and CDR2 YYREEE (reference sequence). DNA of the CDR3: TGTGCCAGCAGCTTAATCCCTGTGGGGAGCAATCAGCCCCAGCATTTT. Residues: CASSLIPVGSNQPQHF.

This sequence joins TRBV7-9 and TRBJ2-3, with a weak D call TRBD2 (6 bases). The CDR3 has 16 amino acids. V was trimmed by 5 bases and J by 2 bases, leaving 17 bases between them. The V gene's germline CDR1 is SEHNR and CDR2 FQNEAQ (reference sequence). This CDR3 reads CASSVLGAGATDTQYF. The CDR3 coding sequence is TGTGCCAGCAGCGTGCTCGGAGCGGGCGCCACAGATACGCAGTATTTT.

The chain links TRBV6-4 to TRBJ2-1; 7 bases are shared with TRBD2. CDR3 length: 15 amino acids. With 3 bases clipped from V and 4 bases from J, the junction kept 6 bases outside the gene matches. Germline lookup yields CDR1 MRHNA and CDR2 SNTAGT. CDR3 loop: CASSDRAGAYNEQFF. Here the CDR3 DNA reads TGTGCCAGCAGTGATAGGGCGGGAGCATACAATGAGCAGTTCTTC.

This clone was seen just once. The chain combines TRBV9 with TRBJ2-2, with D maybe TRBD1 (5 bases). Germline-derived CDR1 and CDR2 are SGDLS and YYNGEE. This CDR3 is built from 14 residues. Trimming removed 3 bases at V and 4 bases at J, with 10 bases between. The CDR3 DNA reads as TGTGCCAGCAGCGCCAGGGTGAGCACCGGGGAGCTGTTTTTT. Translation: CASSARVSTGELFF.

The chain combines TRBV27 with TRBJ2-2; D possibly corresponds to TRBD1 (5 bases). Germline V lookup: CDR1 MNHEY, CDR2 SMNVEV (reference sequence). Between the trimmed V and J ends, which lost 3 bases and 7 bases, there was a span of 9 bases. This CDR3 has 13 residues. The CDR3 spells CASSFPGYGELFF. The CDR3 DNA sequence: TGTGCCAGCAGTTTCCCAGGGTACGGGGAGCTGTTTTTT.

The chain couples TRBV10-2 to TRBJ1-1, with 9 bases aligning to TRBD1. The J segment lost 0 bases and the V segment lost 4 bases, leaving 3 bases of the junction unmatched. Germline CDR1 WSHSY, CDR2 SAAADI. The CDR3 is 15 amino acids. CDR3 sequence (DNA): TGCGCCAGCAGTGGGCGGACAGGGGTGAACACTGAAGCTTTCTTT. The encoded protein is CASSGRTGVNTEAFF.

J is TRBJ2-6 and V is TRBV7-6; D perhaps matches TRBD1 (6 bases). V was clipped by 6 bases and J by 0 bases, with 12 bases between them. CDR3 length equals 16 residues. Looked up from germline, CDR1 is SGHVS and CDR2 is FNYEAQ. The CDR3 DNA follows: TGTGCCAGCAGGCCCGAGGGGGTCTCTGGGGCCAACGTCCTGACTTTC. As protein: CASRPEGVSGANVLTF.

This clone was seen once. The V call is TRBV29-1, the J call TRBJ1-5; no clear D gene. CDR3 size: 13 residues. The germline V gene has CDR1 SQVTM and CDR2 ANQGSEA. V lost 6 bases, J lost 4 bases, and 13 bases lay in between. CDR3 in amino acids: CSVRWTENQPQHF. The CDR3, as DNA: TGCAGCGTCCGCTGGACTGAGAATCAGCCCCAGCATTTT.

This clone is medium-sized by share. This chain connects TRBV9 to TRBJ2-7; 11 positions match TRBD2. Looked up from germline, CDR1 is SGDLS and CDR2 is YYNGEE. The CDR3 is 14 amino acids. V was clipped by 1 base and J by 6 bases; unmatched bases: 3. DNA of the CDR3: TGTGCCAGCAGCGTACTAGCGGGAGGTCGCGAGCAGTACTTC. Its translation is CASSVLAGGREQYF.

By share of the sample, this clone is medium-sized. This rearrangement joins TRBV30 to TRBJ1-3; D unresolved. Trimming removed 4 bases at V and 3 bases at J, with 7 bases between. The CDR3 totals 12 residues. Germline-derived CDR1 and CDR2 are GTSNPN and SVGIG (reference sequence). CDR3 sequence reads: CAWKQIGNTIYF. The CDR3 region has the DNA TGTGCCTGGAAACAGATTGGAAACACCATATATTTT.

This clone has only a few counts. The J gene is TRBJ2-7, the V gene TRBV11-2; D unresolved. V was clipped by 5 bases and J by 0 bases, with 5 bases between them. The CDR3 loop spans 12 amino acids. Germline assignment: CDR1 SGHAT and CDR2 FQNNGV. CDR3 bases: TGTGCCAGCAGCCCTAGCTCCTACGAGCAGTACTTC. Translated, it gives CASSPSSYEQYF.

This clone showed up just once. This chain connects TRBV6-5 to TRBJ2-1; 10 nucleotides agree with TRBD2. The V gene's germline CDR1 is MNHEY and CDR2 SVGAGI. With V trimmed by 10 bases and J by 6 bases, 9 bases remained unmatched. The CDR3 extends over 14 amino acids. The CDR3 nucleotides read TGTGCCATCAGGCTAGCGGGGGAAGTCAATGAGCAGTTCTTC. Its protein product is CAIRLAGEVNEQFF.

The CDR3 sequence is CASSLGTGSGQETQYF. In DNA form, the CDR3 reads TGCGCCAGCAGCTTGGGGACAGGTAGCGGCCAAGAGACCCAGTACTTC. The gene calls are TRBV5-1 and TRBJ2-5; tentative D call: TRBD1 (7 bases). V lost 0 bases and J lost 1, with 13 bases in between. Germline loops: CDR1 SGHRS, CDR2 YFSETQ. This CDR3 spans 16 amino acids. Supplemented by reference TRBV5-1 and TRBJ2-5, the full variable domain reads KAGVTQTPRYLIKTRGQQVTLSCSPISGHRSVSWYQQTPGQGLQFLFEYFSETQRNKGNFPGRFSGRQFSNSRSEMNVSTLELGDSALYLCASSLGTGSGQETQYFGPGTRLLVL.

This clone was detected only a few times. The V call is TRBV6-5, the J call TRBJ2-7; D remains unclear. Germline CDR1 reads MNHEY; CDR2 reads SVGAGI. V was trimmed by 5 bases and J by 3 bases, leaving 14 bases between them. The CDR3 has 14 amino acids. For the CDR3, the DNA is TGTGCCAGCAGTCCGCGCGCCACCAGCTACGAGCAGTACTTC. This sequence encodes CASSPRATSYEQYF.

The chain couples TRBV10-3 to TRBJ1-4, with TRBD1 identical over 7 bases. The V gene's germline CDR1 is ENHRY and CDR2 SYGVKD. V shed 3 bases, J shed 2 bases, and the junction held 6 bases outside the gene matches. The CDR3 runs 16 residues. As DNA, the CDR3 is TGTGCCATCAGTGAAGGCAGGGGGTATACTAATGAAAAACTGTTTTTT. This sequence encodes CAISEGRGYTNEKLFF.

V gene TRBV5-5 combines with J gene TRBJ2-3; D not certain. V was trimmed by 4 bases and J by 1 base, leaving 16 bases between them. The CDR3 extends over 16 amino acids. Germline V CDR1 and CDR2: SGHKS, YYEKEE (reference sequence). Written as DNA, the CDR3 is TGTGCCAGCAGCCCTAAGGTGGGTGACGGCACAGATACGCAGTATTTT. It is translated as CASSPKVGDGTDTQYF.

This clone was seen only a few times. The rearrangement links TRBV21-1 to TRBJ1-2; the table assigns TRBD1, which was not confirmed against the DNA. TRBV21-1 is shown as a pseudogene. This CDR3 is 14 amino acids long. The CDR3, as DNA: TGTGCCAGCTACGTGGGGGACAGCCCGTATGGCTACACCTTC. This sequence encodes CASYVGDSPYGYTF.